This T cell receptor beta chain appears in the sequencing data of a study of cytomegalovirus exposure and HLA in healthy donors. Deletions cut 4 bases from V and 1 base from J, with 8 bases between. Germline CDR1 reads MNHEY; CDR2 reads SMNVEV (reference sequence). The CDR3 has 13 residues. The PCR was carried out with 60 Vbeta primers and 13 Jbeta primers. Assay: immunoSEQ multiplex PCR; the TCRdb copy retains only in-frame clones and omits some. The sample lists roughly 81,000 clones, more than 60% occurring once. The rearrangement links TRBV27 to TRBJ2-7, with D maybe TRBD1 (6 bases). The TCR originated in a boy younger than 18 in good health and CMV-seronegative. Sequencing was carried out using PBMCs. The CDR3: CASSYRDSYEQYF. As DNA, the CDR3 is TGTGCCAGCAGTTACAGGGATTCCTACGAGCAGTACTTC.